This T cell receptor beta chain was profiled in a study of cytomegalovirus exposure and HLA in healthy donors. V was cut by 1 base and J by 0 bases, with 7 bases left in between. Per germline, CDR1 SGHTA and CDR2 FQGNSA. This CDR3 has 16 amino acids. Only in-frame clones appear in the TCRdb table, and some are missing; sequencing was by immunoSEQ multiplex PCR. The sample holds about 280,000 clones, 80% to 90% seen once. The V call is TRBV7-2, the J call TRBJ2-6; the D is unclear. The receptor's source is a woman aged 18-29 years in good health and CMV-seronegative. The specimen sequenced was PBMCs. The CDR3 is CASSLVALSGANVLTF. The DNA for the CDR3 is TGTGCCAGCAGCTTAGTGGCTCTCTCTGGGGCCAACGTCCTGACTTTC.